What follows are 4 T cell receptor beta chains derived from one specimen sequenced in a study of cytomegalovirus exposure and HLA in healthy donors. Profiled with immunoSEQ multiplex PCR; TCRdb holds only in-frame clones, not every one. The sample contains more than 85,000 clones, around 87% of which appear only once. The sequencing input was PBMCs. The receptors stem from a woman aged 25-40 years in good health and CMV-seropositive.

This CDR3 reads CATRGSSSYEQYF. In nucleotides, the CDR3 is TGTGCCACCCGAGGCTCCAGCTCCTACGAGCAGTACTTC. The rearrangement links TRBV27 to TRBJ2-7; D is unclear. The CDR3 runs 13 residues. Germline CDR1 MNHEY, CDR2 SMNVEV (reference sequence). Trimming removed 10 bases from V and 0 bases from J, with 13 bases in between.

This chain uses TRBV5-1 with TRBJ2-7; a weak D match, TRBD2 (5 bases). The CDR3 runs 16 residues. Germline V gene sequence: CDR1 SGHRS, CDR2 YFSETQ. Trimming removed 0 bases from V and 6 bases from J, with 19 bases in between. The CDR3 DNA is TGCGCCAGCAGCTTGGGTCTAAAAGTTGTTGGAGGCGAGCAGTACTTC. This sequence encodes CASSLGLKVVGGEQYF.

This chain uses TRBV10-3 with TRBJ1-1; tentatively, D is TRBD1 (6 bases). Trimming removed 3 bases from V and 7 bases from J, with 15 bases in between. CDR1 is ENHRY, CDR2 SYGVKD, per germline. The CDR3 runs 14 residues. The CDR3 loop is CAISERGGQFEAFF. The CDR3 coding sequence is TGTGCCATCAGTGAAAGGGGTGGACAGTTTGAAGCTTTCTTT.

Worth noting for this clone: Its ends do not fully match the called genes, so a read error is possible. The V gene is TRBV2, the J gene TRBJ2-7; 7 nucleotides align to TRBD2. Germline CDR1 and CDR2: SNHLY and FYNNEI. CDR3 length equals 13 residues. The CDR3 DNA reads TGTGCCAGCAATGAAGGGAGGGGTTGGGAGCAGTACTTC. This gives the protein CASNEGRGWEQYF.